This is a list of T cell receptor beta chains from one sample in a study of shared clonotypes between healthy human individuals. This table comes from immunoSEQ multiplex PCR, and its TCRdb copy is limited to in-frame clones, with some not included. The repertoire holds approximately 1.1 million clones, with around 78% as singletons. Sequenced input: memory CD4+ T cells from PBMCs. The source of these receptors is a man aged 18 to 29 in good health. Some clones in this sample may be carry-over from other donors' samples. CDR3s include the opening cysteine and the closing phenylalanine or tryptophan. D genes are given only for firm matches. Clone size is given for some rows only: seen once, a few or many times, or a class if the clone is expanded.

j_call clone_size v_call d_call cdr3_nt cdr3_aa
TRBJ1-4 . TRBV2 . TGTGCCAGCAGGGGCGGGACAACTAATGAAAAACTGTTTTTT CASRGGTTNEKLFF
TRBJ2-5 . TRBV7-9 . TGTGCCAGCAGCTTAGTACTCAGGGAGGCAGAGACCCAGTACTTC CASSLVLREAETQYF
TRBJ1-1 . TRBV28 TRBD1 TGTGCCAGCAGTCACAGGGGGCGAATGAGGAACACTGAAGCTTTCTTT CASSHRGRMRNTEAFF
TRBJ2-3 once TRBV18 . TGTGCCAGCTCACCACTGAGCGCAGGCACAGATACGCAGTATTTT CASSPLSAGTDTQYF
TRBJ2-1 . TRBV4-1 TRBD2 TGCGCCAGCAGCCAAGATCGGGGCGGGAGAAGGGGTGAGCAGTTCTTC CASSQDRGGRRGEQFF
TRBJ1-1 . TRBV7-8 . TGTGCCAGCAGCTCAAACCCCCCCGGGGTTACTGAAGCTTTCTTT CASSSNPPGVTEAFF
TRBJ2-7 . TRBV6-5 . TGTGCCAGCAGTCAGGGCCCCACTAGCTCCTACGAGCAGTACTTC CASSQGPTSSYEQYF
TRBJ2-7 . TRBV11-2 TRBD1 TGTGCCAGCAGCTTAGGACAGGGGCCCTACGAGCAGTACTTC CASSLGQGPYEQYF
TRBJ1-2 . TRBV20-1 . TGCAGTTCACTGACCAACTATGGCTACACCTTC CSSLTNYGYTF
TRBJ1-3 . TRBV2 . TGTGCCAGCAGTTTCACCGGCAGCTCTGGAAACACCATATATTTT CASSFTGSSGNTIYF
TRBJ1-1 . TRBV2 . TGTGCCAGCAGTTCTAGGGTGATGAACACTGAAGCTTTCTTT CASSSRVMNTEAFF
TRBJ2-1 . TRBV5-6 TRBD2 TGTGCCAGCAGCCGGGGGACTAGCGTATACAATGAGCAGTTCTTC CASSRGTSVYNEQFF
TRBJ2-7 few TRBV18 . TGTGCCAGCTCACCACCGGGGCAGTACGAGCAGTACTTC CASSPPGQYEQYF
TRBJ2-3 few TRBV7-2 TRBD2 TGTGCCAGCAGCTCGACTAGCGGTTACACAGATACGCAGTATTTT CASSSTSGYTDTQYF
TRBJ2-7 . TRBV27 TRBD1 TGTGCCAGCAGTACCCGGACAGGGTGGACCTACGAGCAGTACTTC CASSTRTGWTYEQYF
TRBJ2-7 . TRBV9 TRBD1 TGTGCCAGCAGCGGACGGACAGGGGCGGCTGAGCAGTACTTC CASSGRTGAAEQYF
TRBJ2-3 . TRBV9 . TGTGCCAGCAGCGTAGAAGTGTCTCTTACGCAGTATTTT CASSVEVSLTQYF
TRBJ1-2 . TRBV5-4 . TGTGCCAGCAGCTTGCGGAACTATGGCTACACCTTC CASSLRNYGYTF
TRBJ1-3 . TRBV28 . TGTGCCAGCAGCCTGACAGGATCTGGAAACACCATATATTTT CASSLTGSGNTIYF
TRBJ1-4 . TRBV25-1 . TGTGCCAGCAGTGAATTTGGCTCCGCGAGTGAAAAACTGTTTTTT CASSEFGSASEKLFF
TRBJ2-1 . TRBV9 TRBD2 TGTGCCAGCAGCGTAGTAGCGGGAGCGTACAATGAGCAGTTCTTC CASSVVAGAYNEQFF
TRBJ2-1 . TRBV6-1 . TGTGCCAGCAGTGAATCTGGGCGGGACAATGAGCAGTTCTTC CASSESGRDNEQFF
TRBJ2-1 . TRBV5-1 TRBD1 TGCGCCAGCACCTCACGGACAGGGGGCGCTGACTACAATGAGCAGTTCTTC CASTSRTGGADYNEQFF
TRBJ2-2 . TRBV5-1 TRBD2 TGCGCCAGCAACGGACTAGCGGGAAACACCGGGGAGCTGTTTTTT CASNGLAGNTGELFF
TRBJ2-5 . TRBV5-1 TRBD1 TGCGCCAGCAGCTTTAAGGTGACAGGGGGGCAAGAGACCCAGTACTTC CASSFKVTGGQETQYF
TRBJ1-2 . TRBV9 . TGTGCCAGCAGCGGCGGGGGGGAGAACTATGGCTACACCTTC CASSGGGENYGYTF
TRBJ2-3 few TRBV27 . TGTGCCAGCAGTTTCGGGTATACGCAGTATTTT CASSFGYTQYF
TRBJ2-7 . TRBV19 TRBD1 TGTGCCAGTAGAGGACAGGGGGCTTCGTACGAGCAGTACTTC CASRGQGASYEQYF
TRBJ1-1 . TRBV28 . TGTGCCAGCAGTTTAAGCCCTTCCCTGGAAGCTTTCTTT CASSLSPSLEAFF
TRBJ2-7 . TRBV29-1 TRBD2 TGCAGCGTTGCTTTAACTAGCGGGAGGGGCGAGCAGTACTTC CSVALTSGRGEQYF
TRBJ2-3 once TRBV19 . TGTGCCAGTAGTATAGGGCCAATCCGTGGCACAGATACGCAGTATTTT CASSIGPIRGTDTQYF
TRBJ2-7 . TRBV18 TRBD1 TGTGCCAGCTCACGGACAGGCTCCTACGAGCAGTACTTC CASSRTGSYEQYF
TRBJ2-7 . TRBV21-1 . TGTGCCAGCACCAGGGGGCACTACGAGCAGTACTTC CASTRGHYEQYF
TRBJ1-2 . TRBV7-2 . TGTGCCAGCAGCTTAAGGATGGGATCCGTGCTAACTAATGGCTACACCTTC CASSLRMGSVLTNGYTF
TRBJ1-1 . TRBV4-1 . TGCGCCAGCAGCCGGGACGGCCCTGAAGCTTTCTTT CASSRDGPEAFF
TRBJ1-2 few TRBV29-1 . TGCAGCGTTGAAGGGGTCGCGACTAACTATGGCTACACCTTC CSVEGVATNYGYTF
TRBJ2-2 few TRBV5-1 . TGCGCCAGCAGGGGAGAGGGCTTGAACACCGGGGAGCTGTTTTTT CASRGEGLNTGELFF
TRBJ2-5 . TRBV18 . TGTGCCAGCTCTCCTAGTGGGGGAGAGACCCAGTACTTC CASSPSGGETQYF
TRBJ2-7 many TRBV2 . TGTGCCAGCACGCTAGCGCCCAGAAGCGAGCAGTACTTC CASTLAPRSEQYF
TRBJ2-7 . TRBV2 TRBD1 TGTGCCAGCAGTGATACAGGGGAGCCCTACGAGCAGTACTTC CASSDTGEPYEQYF
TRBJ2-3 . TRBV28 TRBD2 TGTGCCAGCAGTTCGCCGGGACTAGAGATAGATACGCAGTATTTT CASSSPGLEIDTQYF
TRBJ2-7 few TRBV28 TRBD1 TGTGCCAGCAGGGGGTCGGGACAGGGAAAGTACGAGCAGTACTTC CASRGSGQGKYEQYF
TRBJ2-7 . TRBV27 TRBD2 TGTGCCAGCAGTTTCGCCGGGACTAGCGGGAAGTACGAGCAGTACTTC CASSFAGTSGKYEQYF
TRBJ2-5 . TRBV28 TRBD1 TGTGCCAGCAGTTTAGGGGGGACAGGGGGACTAGAGACCCAGTACTTC CASSLGGTGGLETQYF
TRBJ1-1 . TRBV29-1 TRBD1 TGCAGCACTTCCGGGACAGGGCACACTGAAGCTTTCTTT CSTSGTGHTEAFF
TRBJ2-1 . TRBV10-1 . TGCGCCAGCAGTGAAATCGGGGGCCGCTACAATGAGCAGTTCTTC CASSEIGGRYNEQFF
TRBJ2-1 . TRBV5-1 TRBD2 TGCGCCAGCAGCTCCCTAGCGGGAGGGCAGAATGAGCAGTTCTTC CASSSLAGGQNEQFF
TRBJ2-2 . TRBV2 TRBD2 TGTGCCAGCAAAGAACACCTGGGGACTAGCGGGGCTACCGGGGAGCTGTTTTTT CASKEHLGTSGATGELFF
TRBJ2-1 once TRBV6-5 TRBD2 TGTGCCAGCAGGCAAGCGGGAGGGCCGGTCTATGAGCAGTTCTTC CASRQAGGPVYEQFF
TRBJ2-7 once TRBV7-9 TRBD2 TGTGCCAGCAGCTCCTGGACTAGCGGGAGGTCCTACGAGCAGTACTTC CASSSWTSGRSYEQYF
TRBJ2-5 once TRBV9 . TGTGCCAGCAGCGTCGGGGGTTACCAAGAGACCCAGTACTTC CASSVGGYQETQYF
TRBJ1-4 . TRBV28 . TGTGCCAGCAGTCGATGGGACAAGGAAGGGAGACTGTTTTTT CASSRWDKEGRLFF
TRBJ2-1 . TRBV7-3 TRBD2 TGTGCCAGCAGCCCGACTAAAACTAGCGGGAAGGCAGGTGAGCAGTTCTTC CASSPTKTSGKAGEQFF
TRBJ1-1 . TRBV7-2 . TGTGCCAGCAGCCAATACGGGAGTCGGGCGAACACTGAAGCTTTCTTT CASSQYGSRANTEAFF
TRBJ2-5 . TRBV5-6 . TGTGCCAGCAGCTTGTACAGGTCCCAAGAGACCCAGTACTTC CASSLYRSQETQYF
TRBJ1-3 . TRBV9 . TGTGCCAGCAGCGTAGGAAACACCATATATTTT CASSVGNTIYF
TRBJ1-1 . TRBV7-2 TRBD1 TGTGCCAGCAGCCCCAGGGGGCCGACTGAAGCTTTCTTT CASSPRGPTEAFF
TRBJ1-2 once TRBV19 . TGTGCCAGTAGTAATCAAAAGGGTGAATATGGCTACACCTTC CASSNQKGEYGYTF
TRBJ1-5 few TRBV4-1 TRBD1 TGCGCCAGCAGCCAAGCCGGGACAGATAGTCAGCCCCAGCATTTT CASSQAGTDSQPQHF